This T cell receptor (beta chain) was obtained from a study of T cells in Graves' hyperthyroidism and ophthalmopathy. This clonotype was found many times. Using RNA transcripts as the source, TCR beta CDR3 regions were amplified. HTBI primers were used for first-round RT-PCR of the TCR CDR3. One entry per CDR3 protein results from TCRdb running MiXCR on the multiplex PCR reads. The sample records around 300,000 distinct CDR3 sequences, about 15% being singletons. CDR1 and CDR2 (germline): MDHEN, SYDVKM. The CDR3 consists of 18 residues. Trimming pared 5 bases from V and 0 bases from J, leaving 20 bases between. The definition of stable Graves' hyperthyroidism was no ophthalmopathy progression within 18 months.

The chain couples TRBV28 to TRBJ2-1; possibly TRBD2 for D (5 bases). Sequencing was performed on blood. The TCR originated in a woman in her 30s with Graves' hyperthyroidism. CDR3 amino acids: CASSPAGLGLSSYNEQFF. In nucleotides, the CDR3 is TGTGCCAGCAGTCCCGCCGGACTGGGCCTGAGCTCCTACAATGAGCAGTTCTTC.